This entry lists 28 T cell receptor beta chains sequenced from one sample in a study of control samples from healthy donors and cancer patients. The assay was immunoSEQ multiplex PCR, and TCRdb's table has in-frame clones only and misses some. Of about 80,000 clones listed, roughly 91% are singletons. Sequenced sample: blood. Receptor source: a man aged 50-60 years in good health.

V gene TRBV5-6 combines with J gene TRBJ1-4; the D gene is possibly TRBD1 (5 bases). V was clipped by 2 bases and J by 6 bases, with 20 bases between them. Germline V gene lookup returns CDR1 SGHDT and CDR2 YYEEEE. This CDR3 is 17 amino acids long. CDR3 DNA sequence: TGTGCCAGCAGCTTTGGTTCCGGGGACGGGTACGATGAAAAACTGTTTTTT. Amino acids: CASSFGSGDGYDEKLFF.

Note on this clone: The junction shows a germline mismatch at one end, possibly a read error. Other nucleotide sequences in the sample specify the same CDR3. This chain uses TRBV29-1 with TRBJ2-3; either TRBD1 or TRBD2 may fit D (5 bases each). The CDR3 spans 12 residues. Germline CDR1 and CDR2: SQVTM and ANQGSEA. CDR3: CSVERGTDTQYF. The DNA of the CDR3 is TGCAGCGTTGAGAGGGGCACCGATACGCAGTATTTT.

V usage is TRBV10-3 and J usage is TRBJ2-5, with a weak D call TRBD2 (5 bases). Germline V gene data show CDR1 as ENHRY and CDR2 as SYGVKD. Trimming removed 3 bases from V and 5 bases from J, with 16 bases in between. This CDR3 spans 15 amino acids. The DNA for the CDR3 is TGTGCCATCAGTGATGGAGGAAGTAGTTATGAGACCCAGTACTTC. It encodes CAISDGGSSYETQYF.

The chain carries TRBV3-1 (or the pseudogene TRBV3-2) and TRBJ1-2; 12 positions match TRBD1. The germline CDR1 and CDR2 sequences are LGHDT and YNNKEL (reference sequence). This CDR3 contains 14 residues. After removal of 6 bases from V and 8 bases from J, the junction contained 7 bases not matched to a gene. CDR3 sequence (DNA): TGTGCCAGCAGACCGGGACAGGGGGCGGGAGGCTACACCTTC. This sequence encodes CASRPGQGAGGYTF.

This clone was seen just once. The J gene is TRBJ2-5, the V gene TRBV10-2; unclear D gene. Germline V gives CDR1 WSHSY, CDR2 SAAADI. The CDR3 loop spans 11 amino acids. Trimming stripped 0 bases from V and 6 bases from J, with 2 bases between. CDR3 sequence reads: CASSESQTQYF. The DNA for the CDR3 is TGCGCCAGCAGTGAGTCCCAGACCCAGTACTTC.

The V gene is TRBV7-2, the J gene TRBJ2-5; tentatively, D is TRBD1 (5 bases). Trimming removed 1 base from V and 3 bases from J, with 9 bases in between. The germline V gene has CDR1 SGHTA and CDR2 FQGNSA. This CDR3 is 14 amino acids long. CDR3 loop: CASSLVRQKETQYF. CDR3 DNA: TGTGCCAGCAGCTTAGTAAGACAGAAAGAGACCCAGTACTTC.

The V call is TRBV24-1, the J call TRBJ2-3, with 11 bases identical to TRBD2. Losses at the gene ends were 3 bases for V and 5 bases for J; bases not matched to a gene: 6. The CDR3 loop spans 16 amino acids. Germline V gene data show CDR1 as KGHDR and CDR2 as SFDVKD. The CDR3: CATSDTGTSGRDTQYF. The CDR3 region has the DNA TGTGCCACCAGTGATACCGGGACTAGCGGAAGAGATACGCAGTATTTT.

V gene TRBV20-1 combines with J gene TRBJ1-1; D is ambiguous. The CDR3 extends over 11 amino acids. CDR1 is DFQATT, CDR2 SNEGSKA, per germline (reference sequence). Trimming pared 1 base from V and 5 bases from J, leaving 5 bases between. CDR3 sequence (DNA): TGCAGTGCTAGAGGTGGGACTGAAGCTTTCTTT. It is translated as CSARGGTEAFF.

V and J are TRBV5-1 and TRBJ2-7; 8 bases are shared with TRBD1. V dropped 4 bases and J dropped 6; count of bases not matched to a gene: 27. Germline V CDR1 and CDR2: SGHRS, YFSETQ. There are 20 residues in the CDR3. The CDR3 nucleotides are TGCGCCAGCAGCCCCCTTAGAGGAGCGGTATCCGGGACAGGAAGCCGCGAGCAGTACTTC. Translation gives CASSPLRGAVSGTGSREQYF.

The rearrangement joins TRBV6-5 to TRBJ2-2; 9 bases align to TRBD1. This CDR3 has 15 residues. V trimming: 7 bases; J trimming: 0 bases; junction bases outside the gene matches: 3. Germline V gene lookup returns CDR1 MNHEY and CDR2 SVGAGI. CDR3: CASTRDRANTGELFF. For the CDR3, the DNA is TGTGCCAGCACGCGGGACAGGGCGAACACCGGGGAGCTGTTTTTT.

This clone appeared once. The rearrangement joins TRBV5-1 to TRBJ1-1, with a tentative D call TRBD1 (5 bases). Germline V lookup: CDR1 SGHRS, CDR2 YFSETQ. This CDR3 has 15 residues. V lost 7 bases and J lost 0, with 16 bases in between. CDR3 amino acids: CASQQGDRMNTEAFF. Here the CDR3 DNA reads TGCGCCAGCCAGCAGGGCGACCGAATGAACACTGAAGCTTTCTTT.

The chain links TRBV10-3 to TRBJ1-2, with 7 bases fitting TRBD1. Germline assignment: CDR1 ENHRY and CDR2 SYGVKD. The ends lost 5 bases at V and 2 bases at J; junction bases unmatched: 2. The CDR3 runs 13 residues. CDR3 sequence (DNA): TGTGCCATCAGTACGGACAGGAACTATGGCTACACCTTC. It yields the protein CAISTDRNYGYTF.

The gene calls are TRBV18 and TRBJ2-7; TRBD2 might be the D (6 bases). The CDR3 runs 14 residues. Trimming removed 0 bases at V and 3 bases at J, with 9 bases between. Germline CDR1 and CDR2: KGHSH and LQKENI. The CDR3 protein is CASSPPGLHYEQYF. The DNA for the CDR3 is TGTGCCAGCTCACCACCGGGACTCCACTACGAGCAGTACTTC. Based on the CDR3 plus reference TRBV18 and TRBJ2-7, the full variable domain is NAGVMQNPRHLVRRRGQEARLRCSPMKGHSHVYWYRQLPEEGLKFMVYLQKENIIDESGMPKERFSAEFPKEGPSILRIQQVVRGDSAAYFCASSPPGLHYEQYFGPGTRLTVT.

The rearrangement links TRBV10-2 to TRBJ1-2, with a tentative D call TRBD1 (5 bases). This CDR3 has 16 residues. V was cut by 3 bases and J by 0 bases, with 14 bases left in between. The V gene's germline CDR1 is WSHSY and CDR2 SAAADI. CDR3 nucleotides: TGCGCCAGCAGTGAAGGCAGGGCCCTTTCTAACTATGGCTACACCTTC. Its protein is CASSEGRALSNYGYTF.

As for this clone: The CDR3 does not close with the conserved phenylalanine or tryptophan, likely indicating a read error. It is unclear where the CDR3 begins or ends on the DNA, so no DNA is shown, and the CDR3 is as TCRdb lists it. V usage is TRBV2 and J usage is TRBJ1-2. The CDR3 contains 11 residues when both ends are counted. CDR1 and CDR2 (germline): SNHLY, FYNNEI. CDR3 sequence: CASSPWGGNWH.

The V and J genes are TRBV27 and TRBJ2-3; D gene uncertain. Deletions cut 7 bases from V and 2 bases from J, with 13 bases between. The CDR3 spans 14 residues. Germline V CDR1 and CDR2: MNHEY, SMNVEV (reference sequence). CDR3 amino acids: CASTLGRYTDTQYF. The CDR3, as DNA: TGTGCCAGCACCCTCGGTAGATACACAGATACGCAGTATTTT.

The rearrangement joins TRBV27 to TRBJ2-7; TRBD2 matches 8 bases. The CDR3 contains 14 residues. The V segment lost 2 bases and the J segment 6 bases; nucleotides outside the gene matches: 6. Germline loops: CDR1 MNHEY, CDR2 SMNVEV (reference sequence). The CDR3 loop is CASSLRGGAFEQYF. The CDR3 bases are TGTGCCAGCAGTTTACGGGGGGGAGCATTCGAGCAGTACTTC.

V and J are TRBV29-1 and TRBJ1-1; 7 nucleotides align to TRBD1. The ends lost 7 bases at V and 4 bases at J; junction bases unmatched: 9. The CDR3 spans 13 residues. Germline V CDR1 and CDR2: SQVTM, ANQGSEA. The CDR3 loop reads CSAYRQGGTEAFF. Here the CDR3 DNA reads TGCAGCGCCTACCGACAGGGCGGCACTGAAGCTTTCTTT.

This chain uses TRBV10-2 with TRBJ1-1; D not certain. CDR3 length equals 16 residues. The germline V and J ends were trimmed by 3 bases and 0 bases, with 14 bases remaining between them. Germline V gene sequence: CDR1 WSHSY, CDR2 SAAADI. The CDR3 nucleotides read TGCGCCAGCAGTGAAAGGCGACTGGGGTTGAACACTGAAGCTTTCTTT. It encodes CASSERRLGLNTEAFF.

The J gene is TRBJ1-4, the V gene TRBV5-1, with D perhaps TRBD1 (5 bases). The CDR3 sequence is 14 residues long. Trimming shortened V by 0 bases and J by 7 bases, and 10 bases separated the two germline ends. Germline CDR1 is SGHRS and CDR2 is YFSETQ. CDR3 nucleotide sequence: TGCGCCAGCAGCTTGGATGGGGGGGTTGAAAAACTGTTTTTT. It is translated as CASSLDGGVEKLFF.

The V call is TRBV7-2, the J call TRBJ1-1, with a tentative D call TRBD1 (5 bases). This CDR3 is 13 amino acids long. V lost 3 bases to trimming and J lost 7 bases, with 12 bases between them. Germline-derived CDR1 and CDR2 are SGHTA and FQGNSA. In DNA, the CDR3 is TGTGCCAGCAGCTTGACGGGACCGCATGAAGCTTTCTTT. Protein: CASSLTGPHEAFF.

The chain recombines TRBV24-1 with TRBJ2-3; 7 bases match TRBD1. The CDR3 is 17 residues long. Germline lookup yields CDR1 KGHDR and CDR2 SFDVKD. J gave up 0 bases and V 3 bases, and 8 bases lay outside the gene matches. CDR3 sequence reads: CATSDPRDSTSTDTQYF. The CDR3 bases are TGTGCCACCAGTGATCCCCGGGACAGTACTAGCACAGATACGCAGTATTTT.

The chain carries TRBV19 and TRBJ2-7; D uncertain. V shed 5 bases and J shed 0 bases, with 8 bases lying between them. Per germline, CDR1 LNHDA and CDR2 SQIVND (reference sequence). This CDR3 is built from 13 residues. The CDR3 DNA reads TGTGCCAGTAGTCGGCAGCACTCCTACGAGCAGTACTTC. Protein product: CASSRQHSYEQYF.

The V call is TRBV7-9, the J call TRBJ2-2; maybe TRBD2 (5 bases). Germline V gives CDR1 SEHNR, CDR2 FQNEAQ (reference sequence). The CDR3 is 13 amino acids. The V gene lost 5 bases and the J gene lost 5 bases, with 9 bases spanning the gap. As DNA, the CDR3 is TGTGCCAGCAGCGCGACGGGGACCGGGGAGCTGTTTTTT. Translation: CASSATGTGELFF.

The rearrangement joins TRBV5-4 to TRBJ1-5; D possibly corresponds to TRBD1 (5 bases). Trimming removed 3 bases from V and 0 bases from J, with 10 bases in between. Germline loops: CDR1 SGHNT, CDR2 YYREEE (reference sequence). CDR3 length: 15 amino acids. The CDR3 nucleotides are TGTGCCAGCAGCTGGGGGGGGGATAGCAATCAGCCCCAGCATTTT. It translates to CASSWGGDSNQPQHF.

The chain carries TRBV18 and TRBJ1-2, with TRBD1 matching 9 bases. The CDR3 contains 15 residues. Germline V gene lookup returns CDR1 KGHSH and CDR2 LQKENI. Trimming removed 4 bases from V and 6 bases from J; junction bases left unmatched: 9. The CDR3 reads CASSLPGTGSDGYTF. In DNA, the CDR3 is TGTGCCAGCTCACTTCCCGGGACAGGGTCGGATGGCTACACCTTC.

The V call is TRBV25-1, the J call TRBJ2-5; D is possibly TRBD1 (6 bases). The V end was cut by 8 bases, the J end by 1 base, with 14 bases between. This CDR3 has 14 amino acids. The germline CDR1 and CDR2 sequences are MGHDK and SYGVNS. The CDR3 coding sequence is TGTGCCAGCTCGTTTCTAGGGGGCCAAGAGACCCAGTACTTC. Translation: CASSFLGGQETQYF.

This chain uses TRBV6-5 with TRBJ1-5; D unresolved. CDR3 length: 13 amino acids. Trimming cost V 5 bases and J 4 bases, with 9 bases left between them. The germline gives CDR1 MNHEY, CDR2 SVGAGI. The CDR3 loop is CASSPHKNQPQHF. In DNA, the CDR3 is TGTGCCAGCAGTCCACATAAGAATCAGCCCCAGCATTTT.